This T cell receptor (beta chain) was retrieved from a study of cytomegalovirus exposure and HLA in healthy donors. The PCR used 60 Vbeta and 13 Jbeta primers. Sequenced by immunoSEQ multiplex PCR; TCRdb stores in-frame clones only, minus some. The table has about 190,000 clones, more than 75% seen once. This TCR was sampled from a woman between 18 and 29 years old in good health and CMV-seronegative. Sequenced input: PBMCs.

The CDR3 DNA sequence: TGTGCCAGCAGCTTAGGAGCCAGCGGGAGTACTAGGGAGACCCAGTACTTC. Translating it yields CASSLGASGSTRETQYF. The chain combines TRBV11-3 with TRBJ2-5; 8 bases match TRBD2. Looked up from germline, CDR1 is SGHNT and CDR2 is YENEEA. The V and J ends lost 1 base and 5 bases, in that order; junction bases with no gene match: 12. The CDR3 covers 17 residues.